This T cell receptor beta chain was recorded in a study of cytomegalovirus exposure and HLA in healthy donors. The study, taken as a whole, reports: TCR beta V- and J-gene trimming was later associated with a missense DCLRE1C variant. As a later analysis revealed, most CMV-associated TCR beta chains appeared HLA-restricted. Later on, an analysis found that several of the most significant clusters appeared to be linked to common viral pathogens, which included parvovirus B19.

The primer mix had 60 Vbeta and 13 Jbeta primers. Here immunoSEQ multiplex PCR was the method, and the copy in TCRdb shows in-frame clones only, minus some. The sample lists 50,000 to 65,000 clones; less than 85% were seen once. Remarks on this clone: Antigen unknown.

CDR3 length: 19 residues. V lost 8 bases to trimming and J lost 4 bases, with 33 bases between them. The sequenced sample consisted of PBMCs. The V call is TRBV23-1, the J call TRBJ2-7; a weak D match, TRBD1 (7 bases). TRBV23-1 is assigned to the ORF class and has an uncertain function. This receptor was identified in a woman aged 18-29 years in good health and CMV-seronegative. The CDR3 DNA sequence: TGCGCCAGCGGGCCCCAGGGGGGAGATACCCTCGGGCTTGGTTACGAGCAGTACTTC. It translates to CASGPQGGDTLGLGYEQYF.